The 10 T cell receptor beta chains reported below all come from one sample, sequenced in a study of cytomegalovirus exposure and HLA in healthy donors. Only in-frame clones appear in the TCRdb table, and some are missing; sequencing was by immunoSEQ multiplex PCR. The sample has about 78,000 clones; about 96% are singletons. The specimen was PBMCs. The receptors stem from a man aged 18 to 29 in good health and CMV-seropositive.

This chain joins TRBV30 and TRBJ1-2; D remains ambiguous. Germline V gene sequence: CDR1 GTSNPN, CDR2 SVGIG (reference sequence). This CDR3 region has 12 residues. Trimming stripped 5 bases from V and 5 bases from J, with 12 bases between. This chain's CDR3 is CAWGSGYYGYTF. The CDR3, as DNA: TGTGCCTGGGGATCAGGTTATTATGGCTACACCTTC.

The J gene is TRBJ2-7, the V gene TRBV7-9; 13 bases fit TRBD2. CDR1 is SEHNR and CDR2 is FQNEAQ in the germline V gene (reference sequence). V lost 1 base, J lost 2 bases, and 8 bases stayed unmatched. The CDR3 is made up of 18 amino acids. This CDR3 reads CASSLGLAGGLRAYEQYF. Here the CDR3 DNA reads TGTGCCAGCAGCTTAGGACTAGCGGGAGGTCTGCGTGCCTACGAGCAGTACTTC.

The V call is TRBV29-1, the J call TRBJ1-1; D ambiguous. V was shortened by 6 bases and J by 1 base, with 12 bases between the two germline ends. The germline CDR1 and CDR2 sequences are SQVTM and ANQGSEA. This CDR3 contains 13 residues. The CDR3 DNA reads as TGCAGCGTACTCCGGGTGGGGAACACTGAAGCTTTCTTT. It codes for CSVLRVGNTEAFF. The full variable domain, completed using reference TRBV29-1 and TRBJ1-1, is SAVISQKPSRDICQRGTSLTIQCQVDSQVTMMFWYRQQPGQSLTLIATANQGSEATYESGFVIDKFPISRPNLTFSTLTVSNMSPEDSSIYLCSVLRVGNTEAFFGQGTRLTVV.

CDR3 nucleotide sequence: TGCGCCAGCAGCTTGGGAGGGGGTATGGATGAGCAGTTCTTC. Encoded protein: CASSLGGGMDEQFF. The rearrangement uses TRBV5-1 and TRBJ2-1; weak D call: TRBD1 (6 bases). This CDR3 is 14 amino acids long. Germline V lookup: CDR1 SGHRS, CDR2 YFSETQ. V lost 0 bases, J lost 8 bases, and 12 bases lay in between.

The chain uses TRBV6-4 and TRBJ2-1; possible D gene TRBD2, 5 bases. Germline V gene lookup returns CDR1 MRHNA and CDR2 SNTAGT. Trimming left V 0 bases short and J 8 bases short, with 11 bases between. The CDR3 runs 14 residues. As DNA, the CDR3 is TGTGCCAGCAGTGACTCCGAGGGAGCCCATGAGCAGTTCTTC. The encoded protein is CASSDSEGAHEQFF.

The CDR3 loop reads CASKRGGYGYTF. CDR3 in DNA: TGTGCCTCCAAGAGGGGAGGGTATGGCTACACCTTC. This chain uses TRBV30 with TRBJ1-2, with a weak D call TRBD1 (5 bases). In germline, CDR1 is GTSNPN, CDR2 SVGIG (reference sequence). V lost 7 bases and J lost 5, with 14 bases in between. The CDR3 is 12 amino acids.

This sequence joins TRBV6-5 and TRBJ2-7; 7 nucleotides match TRBD1. There are 12 residues in the CDR3. The V and J ends lost 5 bases and 7 bases, in that order; junction bases with no gene match: 5. Germline V lookup: CDR1 MNHEY, CDR2 SVGAGI. The chain's CDR3 is CASSLQGREQYF. The CDR3 bases are TGTGCCAGCAGTCTACAGGGGCGGGAGCAGTACTTC.

This clone has more than one count but fewer than ten. The chain joins TRBV7-9 to TRBJ2-3; 11 bases agree with TRBD2. Losses at the gene ends were 5 bases for V and 6 bases for J; bases not matched to a gene: 10. The CDR3 is 16 residues long. The germline gives CDR1 SEHNR, CDR2 FQNEAQ (reference sequence). DNA of the CDR3: TGTGCCAGCAGCCCTCCCACTAGCGGGAGTATGGATACGCAGTATTTT. As protein: CASSPPTSGSMDTQYF.

The chain carries TRBV18 and TRBJ2-5; TRBD2 aligns across 9 bases. J was trimmed by 5 bases and V by 1 base; bases with no gene match: 2. This CDR3 spans 14 amino acids. Germline V lookup: CDR1 KGHSH, CDR2 LQKENI. CDR3 sequence reads: CASSPLAGEETQYF. CDR3 DNA: TGTGCCAGCTCACCACTAGCGGGAGAGGAGACCCAGTACTTC.

V and J are TRBV30 and TRBJ2-1, with 9 bases fitting TRBD2. With V trimmed by 4 bases and J by 4 bases, 8 bases remained unmatched. This CDR3 has 15 amino acids. CDR1 GTSNPN and CDR2 SVGIG come from the germline V gene (reference sequence). CDR3 sequence reads: CAWIGASGEYNEQFF. In DNA form, the CDR3 reads TGTGCCTGGATAGGGGCTAGCGGGGAATACAATGAGCAGTTCTTC.